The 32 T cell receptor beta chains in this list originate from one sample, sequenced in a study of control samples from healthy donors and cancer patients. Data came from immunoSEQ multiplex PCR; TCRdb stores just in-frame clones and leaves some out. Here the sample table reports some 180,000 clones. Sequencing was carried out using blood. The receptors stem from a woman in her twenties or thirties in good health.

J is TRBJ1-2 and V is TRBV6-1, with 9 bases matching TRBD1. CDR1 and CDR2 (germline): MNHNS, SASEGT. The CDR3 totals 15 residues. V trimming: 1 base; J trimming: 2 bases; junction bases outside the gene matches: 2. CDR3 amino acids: CASSEDRGRNYGYTF. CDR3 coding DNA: TGTGCCAGCAGTGAAGACAGGGGGCGGAACTATGGCTACACCTTC.

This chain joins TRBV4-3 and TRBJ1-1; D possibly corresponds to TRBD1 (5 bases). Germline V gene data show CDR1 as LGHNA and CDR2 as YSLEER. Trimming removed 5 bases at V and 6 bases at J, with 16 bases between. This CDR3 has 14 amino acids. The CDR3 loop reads CASSERGVIAEAFF. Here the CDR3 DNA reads TGCGCCAGCAGCGAACGGGGGGTGATCGCTGAAGCTTTCTTT.

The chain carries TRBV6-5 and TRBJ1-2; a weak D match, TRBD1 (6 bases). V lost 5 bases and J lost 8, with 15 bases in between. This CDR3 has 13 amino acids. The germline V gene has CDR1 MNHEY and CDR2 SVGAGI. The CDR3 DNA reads TGTGCCAGCAGTCTCAGGGAAGGGGGAGGCTACACCTTC. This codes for CASSLREGGGYTF.

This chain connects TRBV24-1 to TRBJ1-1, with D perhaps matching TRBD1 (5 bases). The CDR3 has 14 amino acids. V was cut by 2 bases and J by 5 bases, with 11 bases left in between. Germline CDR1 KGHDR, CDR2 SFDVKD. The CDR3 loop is CATSDSGIRTEAFF. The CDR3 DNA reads TGTGCCACCAGTGATTCAGGGATTCGAACTGAAGCTTTCTTT.

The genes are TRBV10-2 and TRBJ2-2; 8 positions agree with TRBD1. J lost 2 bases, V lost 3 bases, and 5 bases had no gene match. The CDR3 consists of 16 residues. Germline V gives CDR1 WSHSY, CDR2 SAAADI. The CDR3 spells CASSDRTGQNTGELFF. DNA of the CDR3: TGCGCCAGCAGTGACAGGACAGGGCAAAACACCGGGGAGCTGTTTTTT.

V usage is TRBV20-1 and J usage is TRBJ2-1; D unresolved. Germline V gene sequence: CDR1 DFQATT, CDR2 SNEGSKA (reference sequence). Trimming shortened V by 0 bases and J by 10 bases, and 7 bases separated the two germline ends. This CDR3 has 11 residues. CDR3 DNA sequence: TGCAGTGCTAGAGATCTGGCGGAGCAGTTCTTC. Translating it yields CSARDLAEQFF.

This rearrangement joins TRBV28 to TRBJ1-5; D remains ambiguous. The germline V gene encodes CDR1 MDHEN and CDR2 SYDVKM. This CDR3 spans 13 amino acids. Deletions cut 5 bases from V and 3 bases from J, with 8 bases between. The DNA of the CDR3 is TGTGCCAGCAGTGGACGGATCAATCAGCCCCAGCATTTT. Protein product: CASSGRINQPQHF.

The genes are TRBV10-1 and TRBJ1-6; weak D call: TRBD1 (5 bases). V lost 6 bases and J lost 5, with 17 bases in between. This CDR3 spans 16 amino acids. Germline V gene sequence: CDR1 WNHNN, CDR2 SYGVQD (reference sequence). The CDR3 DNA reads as TGCGCCAGCAGGATTATGGGGGGAGAAAATAATTCACCCCTCCACTTT. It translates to CASRIMGGENNSPLHF.

The CDR3 sequence is CASSQDSRYTIYF. In DNA form, the CDR3 reads TGCGCCAGCAGCCAAGATTCAAGATACACCATATATTTT. The rearrangement joins TRBV4-1 to TRBJ1-3; D is undetermined. V was pared by 0 bases and J by 8 bases, with 8 bases between. The CDR3 consists of 13 residues. CDR1 and CDR2 (germline): MGHRA, YSYEKL.

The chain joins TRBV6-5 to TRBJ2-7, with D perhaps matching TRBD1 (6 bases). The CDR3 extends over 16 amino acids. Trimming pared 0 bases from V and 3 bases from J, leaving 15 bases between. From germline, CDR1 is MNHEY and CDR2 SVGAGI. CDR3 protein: CASSYSIARGNYEQYF. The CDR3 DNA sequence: TGTGCCAGCAGTTACTCGATCGCCAGGGGTAACTACGAGCAGTACTTC.

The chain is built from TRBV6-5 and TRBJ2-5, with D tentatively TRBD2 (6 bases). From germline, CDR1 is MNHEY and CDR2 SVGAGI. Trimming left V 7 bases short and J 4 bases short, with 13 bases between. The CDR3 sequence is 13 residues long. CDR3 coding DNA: TGTGCCAGCATCCTGACGGGAGCAGAGACCCAGTACTTC. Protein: CASILTGAETQYF.

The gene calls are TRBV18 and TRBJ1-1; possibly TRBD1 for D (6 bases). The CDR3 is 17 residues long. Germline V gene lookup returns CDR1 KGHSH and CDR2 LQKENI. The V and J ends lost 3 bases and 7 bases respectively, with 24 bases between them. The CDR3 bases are TGTGCCAGCTCACCCCTTCCCGTTTCAGGGGAAAAGGGTGAAGCTTTCTTT. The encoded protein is CASSPLPVSGEKGEAFF.

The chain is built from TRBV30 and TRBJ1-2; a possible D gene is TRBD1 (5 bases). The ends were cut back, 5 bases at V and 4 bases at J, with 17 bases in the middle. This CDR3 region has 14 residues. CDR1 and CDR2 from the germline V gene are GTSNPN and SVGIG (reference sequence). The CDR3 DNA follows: TGTGCCTGGGCGGGACTGAATCGGGGCTATGGCTACACCTTC. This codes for CAWAGLNRGYGYTF.

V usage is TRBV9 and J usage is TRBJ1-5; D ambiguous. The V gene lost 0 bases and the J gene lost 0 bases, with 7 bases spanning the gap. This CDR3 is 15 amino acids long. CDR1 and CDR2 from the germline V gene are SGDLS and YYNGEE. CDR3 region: CASSVGVNSNQPQHF. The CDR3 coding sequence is TGTGCCAGCAGCGTAGGAGTGAATAGCAATCAGCCCCAGCATTTT.

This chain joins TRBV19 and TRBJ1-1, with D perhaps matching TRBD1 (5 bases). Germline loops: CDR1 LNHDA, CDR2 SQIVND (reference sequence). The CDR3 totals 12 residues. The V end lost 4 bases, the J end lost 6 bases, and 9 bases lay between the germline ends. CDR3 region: CASSNRFAEAFF. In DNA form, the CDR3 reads TGTGCCAGTAGTAACAGGTTCGCTGAAGCTTTCTTT.

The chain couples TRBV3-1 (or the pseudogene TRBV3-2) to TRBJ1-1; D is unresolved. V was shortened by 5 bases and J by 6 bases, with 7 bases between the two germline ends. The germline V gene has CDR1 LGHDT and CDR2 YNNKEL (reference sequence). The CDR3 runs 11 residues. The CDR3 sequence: CASSSIAEAFF. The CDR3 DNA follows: TGTGCCAGCAGCTCCATCGCTGAAGCTTTCTTT.

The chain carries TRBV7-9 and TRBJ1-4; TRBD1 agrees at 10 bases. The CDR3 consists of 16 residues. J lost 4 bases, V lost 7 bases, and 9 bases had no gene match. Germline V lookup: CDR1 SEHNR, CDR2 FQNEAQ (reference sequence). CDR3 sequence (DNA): TGTGCCAGCACCGTCTCCGGACAGGGGGTTAATGAAAAACTGTTTTTT. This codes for CASTVSGQGVNEKLFF.

CDR3 sequence reads: CASRGRGSTYGYTF. The CDR3 DNA follows: TGTGCCAGCCGGGGGAGGGGCTCGACCTATGGCTACACCTTC. The rearrangement links TRBV6-5 to TRBJ1-2, with a tentative D call TRBD1 (5 bases). The CDR3 is 14 amino acids. V lost 8 bases and J 4 bases, leaving 17 bases between the germline ends. Germline V gives CDR1 MNHEY, CDR2 SVGAGI.

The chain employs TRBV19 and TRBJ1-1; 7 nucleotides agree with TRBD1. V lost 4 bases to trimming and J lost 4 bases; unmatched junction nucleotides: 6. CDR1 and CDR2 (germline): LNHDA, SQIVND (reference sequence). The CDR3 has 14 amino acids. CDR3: CASSSSGGSTEAFF. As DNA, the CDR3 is TGTGCCAGTAGTAGCTCAGGGGGAAGCACTGAAGCTTTCTTT.

This chain's CDR3 is CASSLERGDGTYEQYF. DNA of the CDR3: TGTGCCAGCAGCTTAGAGCGGGGAGACGGGACCTACGAGCAGTACTTC. The rearrangement links TRBV11-3 to TRBJ2-7; the D gene is possibly TRBD2 (6 bases). Germline V gene sequence: CDR1 SGHNT, CDR2 YENEEA. Deletions cut 0 bases from V and 2 bases from J, with 14 bases between. This CDR3 has 16 residues.

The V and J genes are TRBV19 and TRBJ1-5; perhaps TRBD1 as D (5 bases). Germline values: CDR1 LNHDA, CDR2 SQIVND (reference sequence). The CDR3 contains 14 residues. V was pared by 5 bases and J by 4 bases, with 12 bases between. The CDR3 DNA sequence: TGTGCCAGTAGTTCCTGGACACCTAATCAGCCCCAGCATTTT. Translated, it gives CASSSWTPNQPQHF.

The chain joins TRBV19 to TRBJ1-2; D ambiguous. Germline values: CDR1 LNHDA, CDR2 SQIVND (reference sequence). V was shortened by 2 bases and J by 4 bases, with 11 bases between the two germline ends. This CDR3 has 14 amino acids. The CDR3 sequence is CASSIRESGYGYTF. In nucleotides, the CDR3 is TGTGCCAGTAGTATACGGGAGTCGGGCTATGGCTACACCTTC.

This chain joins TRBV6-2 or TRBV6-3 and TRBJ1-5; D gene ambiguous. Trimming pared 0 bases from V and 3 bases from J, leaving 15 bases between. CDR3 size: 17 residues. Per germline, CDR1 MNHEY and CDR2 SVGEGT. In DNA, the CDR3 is TGTGCCAGCAGTTACTCGAGCCCAGCCGACATCAATCAGCCCCAGCATTTT. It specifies CASSYSSPADINQPQHF.

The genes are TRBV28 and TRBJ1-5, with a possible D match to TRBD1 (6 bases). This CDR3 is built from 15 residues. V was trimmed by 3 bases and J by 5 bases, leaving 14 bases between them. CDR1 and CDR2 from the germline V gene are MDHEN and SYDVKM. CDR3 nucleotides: TGTGCCAGCAGTTTTCCCACAGGGAGCCATCAGCCCCAGCATTTT. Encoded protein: CASSFPTGSHQPQHF. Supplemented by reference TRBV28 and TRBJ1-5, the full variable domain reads DVKVTQSSRYLVKRTGEKVFLECVQDMDHENMFWYRQDPGLGLRLIYFSYDVKMKEKGDIPEGYSVSREKKERFSLILESASTNQTSMYLCASSFPTGSHQPQHFGDGTRLSIL.

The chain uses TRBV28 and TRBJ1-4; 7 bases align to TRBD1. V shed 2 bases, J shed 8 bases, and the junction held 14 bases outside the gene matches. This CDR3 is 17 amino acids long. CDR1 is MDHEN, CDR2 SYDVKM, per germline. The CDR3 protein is CASSLIKGAHKVEKLFF. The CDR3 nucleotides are TGTGCCAGCAGTTTAATTAAGGGGGCGCATAAGGTCGAAAAACTGTTTTTT.

The CDR3 sequence is CASSPGQGDVYGYTF. The CDR3 DNA reads TGTGCCAGCAGCCCGGGACAGGGCGACGTCTATGGCTACACCTTC. The rearrangement joins TRBV7-8 to TRBJ1-2, with 9 bases identical to TRBD1. V lost 5 bases and J lost 4; bases outside the gene matches: 8. Germline V gives CDR1 SGHVS, CDR2 FQNEAQ. CDR3 length equals 15 residues.

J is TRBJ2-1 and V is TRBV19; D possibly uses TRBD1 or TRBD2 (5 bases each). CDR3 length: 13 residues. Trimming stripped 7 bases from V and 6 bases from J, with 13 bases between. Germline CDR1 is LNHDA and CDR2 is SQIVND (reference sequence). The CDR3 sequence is CASKIAGTNEQFF. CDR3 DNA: TGTGCCAGTAAAATTGCAGGGACCAATGAGCAGTTCTTC.

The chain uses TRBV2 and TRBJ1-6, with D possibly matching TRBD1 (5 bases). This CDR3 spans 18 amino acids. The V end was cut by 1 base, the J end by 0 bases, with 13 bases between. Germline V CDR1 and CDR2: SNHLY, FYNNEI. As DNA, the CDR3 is TGTGCCAGCAGTGAAGTAGGCAGGGCTAGCTCCTATAATTCACCCCTCCACTTT. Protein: CASSEVGRASSYNSPLHF.

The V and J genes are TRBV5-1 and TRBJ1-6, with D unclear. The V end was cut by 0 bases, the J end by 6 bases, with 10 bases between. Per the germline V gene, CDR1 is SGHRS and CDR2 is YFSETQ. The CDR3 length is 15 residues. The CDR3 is CASSLDRGSNSPLHF. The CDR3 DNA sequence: TGCGCCAGCAGCTTGGACCGCGGCTCTAATTCACCCCTCCACTTT.

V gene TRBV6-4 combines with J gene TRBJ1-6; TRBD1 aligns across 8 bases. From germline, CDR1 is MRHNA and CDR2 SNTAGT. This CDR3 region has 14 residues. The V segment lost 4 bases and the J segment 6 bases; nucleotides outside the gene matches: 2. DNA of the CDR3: TGTGCCAGCAGTGGTACAGGGGGTAATTCACCCCTCCACTTT. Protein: CASSGTGGNSPLHF.

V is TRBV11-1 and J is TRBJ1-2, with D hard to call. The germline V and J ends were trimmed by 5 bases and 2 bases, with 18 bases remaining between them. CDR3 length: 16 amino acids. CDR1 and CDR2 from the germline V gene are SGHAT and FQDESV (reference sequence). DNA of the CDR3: TGTGCCAGCAGCCCGAAGGTCGGGGAGGGAAACTATGGCTACACCTTC. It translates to CASSPKVGEGNYGYTF.

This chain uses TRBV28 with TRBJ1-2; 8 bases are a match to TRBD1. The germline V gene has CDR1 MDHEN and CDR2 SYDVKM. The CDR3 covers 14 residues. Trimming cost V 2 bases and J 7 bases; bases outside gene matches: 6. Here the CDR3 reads CASSLRLQGGGYTF. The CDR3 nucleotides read TGTGCCAGCAGTTTAAGACTACAGGGGGGTGGCTACACCTTC.